The 9 T cell receptor beta chains below were found in one sample sequenced in a study of cytomegalovirus exposure and HLA in healthy donors. PCR amplification relied on 60 Vbeta primers (plus 13 Jbeta primers). Method: immunoSEQ multiplex PCR; TCRdb's copy keeps in-frame clones and lacks some. The sample yields roughly 130,000 clones, 73% seen once. Sequences were obtained from PBMCs. The origin of the receptors is a woman aged 40 to 55 in good health and CMV-seronegative.

The chain links TRBV5-6 to TRBJ2-1; 9 positions agree with TRBD2. The CDR3 spans 17 residues. Germline values: CDR1 SGHDT, CDR2 YYEEEE. Losses at the gene ends were 0 bases for V and 8 bases for J; bases not matched to a gene: 12. CDR3 amino acids: CASSLVSGGLLRDEQFF. CDR3 coding DNA: TGTGCCAGCAGCTTGGTGAGCGGGGGGTTACTTCGGGATGAGCAGTTCTTC.

The chain carries TRBV2 and TRBJ2-1; 9 bases agree with TRBD1. After removal of 5 bases from V and 3 bases from J, the junction contained 5 bases not matched to a gene. The CDR3 is 15 amino acids. Germline CDR1 reads SNHLY; CDR2 reads FYNNEI. The DNA for the CDR3 is TGTGCCAGCAGTCCGGGACAGGGAAACTACAATGAGCAGTTCTTC. Protein sequence: CASSPGQGNYNEQFF.

The chain recombines TRBV4-3 with TRBJ1-4; D is unclear. This CDR3 is 13 amino acids long. V was clipped by 0 bases and J by 5 bases, with 4 bases between them. Germline V gene sequence: CDR1 LGHNA, CDR2 YSLEER. The CDR3 DNA follows: TGCGCCAGCAGCCAAGAAACAAATGAAAAACTGTTTTTT. Residues: CASSQETNEKLFF.

This clone was seen more than once but under ten times. This rearrangement joins TRBV6-1 to TRBJ2-1, with TRBD1 matching over 7 bases. The CDR3 is made up of 11 amino acids. The V gene end was trimmed by 3 bases and the J gene end by 12 bases; junction bases not matched to a gene: 2. The V gene's germline CDR1 is MNHNS and CDR2 SASEGT. The CDR3 sequence: CASSDNRGQFF. As DNA, the CDR3 is TGTGCCAGCAGTGATAACAGGGGGCAGTTCTTC.

V gene TRBV7-2 combines with J gene TRBJ2-5, with TRBD2 matching 14 bases. Germline V gives CDR1 SGHTA, CDR2 FQGNSA. The CDR3 length is 15 residues. V was pared by 5 bases and J by 2 bases, with 1 base of the junction left unmatched. As DNA, the CDR3 is TGTGCCAGCAGCAGGACTAGCGGGGGGCAAGAGACCCAGTACTTC. Translating it yields CASSRTSGGQETQYF. Full variable domain (outside the CDR3, taken from reference TRBV7-2 and TRBJ2-5): GAGVSQSPSNKVTEKGKDVELRCDPISGHTALYWYRQSLGQGLEFLIYFQGNSAPDKSGLPSDRFSAERTGGSVSTLTIQRTQQEDSAVYLCASSRTSGGQETQYFGPGTRLLVL.

The sample holds one count of this clone. The V gene is TRBV9, the J gene TRBJ2-7, with D possibly being TRBD1 (5 bases). The CDR3 is 13 residues long. Germline V gene lookup returns CDR1 SGDLS and CDR2 YYNGEE. Trimming shortened V by 5 bases and J by 4 bases, and 13 bases separated the two germline ends. The CDR3 bases are TGTGCCAGCAGTCCTATAGACAGTTACGAGCAGTACTTC. It translates to CASSPIDSYEQYF.

Only a few counts were recorded for this clone. This chain links TRBV7-8 with TRBJ2-1; D may be TRBD2 (7 bases). The V gene lost 3 bases and the J gene lost 6 bases, with 15 bases spanning the gap. The V gene's germline CDR1 is SGHVS and CDR2 FQNEAQ. The CDR3 covers 15 residues. This chain's CDR3 is CASSLGGGIPNEQFF. The CDR3 nucleotides read TGTGCCAGCAGCTTGGGAGGGGGTATTCCCAATGAGCAGTTCTTC.

V gene TRBV4-2 combines with J gene TRBJ1-5; 9 bases line up with TRBD1. J was trimmed by 6 bases and V by 1 base; bases with no gene match: 16. The CDR3 has 19 amino acids. CDR1 is LGHNA, CDR2 YNFKEQ, per germline. In DNA, the CDR3 is TGTGCCAGCAGCCAAGGATCCCAACTGGGACAGGGTTCGGGTCAGCCCCAGCATTTT. Its translation is CASSQGSQLGQGSGQPQHF.

This clone was detected only once. V and J are TRBV6-5 and TRBJ2-1; 8 bases align to TRBD1. CDR1 is MNHEY and CDR2 is SVGAGI in the germline V gene. This CDR3 contains 15 residues. V dropped 3 bases and J dropped 6; count of bases not matched to a gene: 7. CDR3 in DNA: TGTGCCAGCAGTTATAATCAGGGGGCTTTCAATGAGCAGTTCTTC. This gives the protein CASSYNQGAFNEQFF.